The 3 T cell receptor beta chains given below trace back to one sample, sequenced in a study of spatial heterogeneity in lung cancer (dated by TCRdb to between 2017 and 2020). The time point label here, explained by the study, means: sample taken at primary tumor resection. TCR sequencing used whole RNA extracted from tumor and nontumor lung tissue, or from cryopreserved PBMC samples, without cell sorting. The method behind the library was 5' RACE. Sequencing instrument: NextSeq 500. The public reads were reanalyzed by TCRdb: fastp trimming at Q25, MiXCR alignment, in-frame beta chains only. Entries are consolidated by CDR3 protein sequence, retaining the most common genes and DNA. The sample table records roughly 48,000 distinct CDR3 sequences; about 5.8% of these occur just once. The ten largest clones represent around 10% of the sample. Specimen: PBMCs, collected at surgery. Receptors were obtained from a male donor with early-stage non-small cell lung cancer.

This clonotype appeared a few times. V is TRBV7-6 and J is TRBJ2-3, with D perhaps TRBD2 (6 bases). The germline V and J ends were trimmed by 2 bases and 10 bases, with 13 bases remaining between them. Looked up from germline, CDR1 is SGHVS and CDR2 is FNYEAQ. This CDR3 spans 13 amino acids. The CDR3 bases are TGTGCCAGCAGCTTACCGGGCGGGACTTCGCAGTATTTT. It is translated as CASSLPGGTSQYF.

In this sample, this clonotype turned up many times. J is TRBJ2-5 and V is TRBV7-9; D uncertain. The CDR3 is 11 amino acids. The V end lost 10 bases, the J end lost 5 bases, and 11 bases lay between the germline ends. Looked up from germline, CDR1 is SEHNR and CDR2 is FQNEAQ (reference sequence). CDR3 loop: CATGESETQYF. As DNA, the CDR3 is TGTGCCACAGGAGAGTCGGAGACCCAGTACTTC.

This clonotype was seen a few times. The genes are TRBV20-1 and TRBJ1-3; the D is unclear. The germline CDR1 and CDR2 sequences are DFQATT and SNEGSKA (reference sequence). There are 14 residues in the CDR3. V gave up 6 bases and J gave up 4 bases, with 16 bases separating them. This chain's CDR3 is CSATEGRGGNTIYF. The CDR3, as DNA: TGCAGTGCAACAGAAGGTCGGGGAGGAAACACCATATATTTT.